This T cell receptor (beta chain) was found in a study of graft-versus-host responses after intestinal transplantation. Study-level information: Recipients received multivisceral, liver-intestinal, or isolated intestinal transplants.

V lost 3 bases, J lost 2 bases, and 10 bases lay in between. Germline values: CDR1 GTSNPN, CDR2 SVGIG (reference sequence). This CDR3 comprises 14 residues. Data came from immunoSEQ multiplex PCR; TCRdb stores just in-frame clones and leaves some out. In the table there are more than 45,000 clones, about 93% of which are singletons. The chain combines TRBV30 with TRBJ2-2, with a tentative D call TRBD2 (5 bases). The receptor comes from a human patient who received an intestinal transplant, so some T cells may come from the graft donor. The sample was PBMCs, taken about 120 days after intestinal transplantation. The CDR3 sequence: CAWRRGPNTGELFF. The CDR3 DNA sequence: TGTGCCTGGAGGCGAGGGCCAAACACCGGGGAGCTGTTTTTT. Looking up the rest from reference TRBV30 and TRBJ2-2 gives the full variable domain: SQTIHQWPATLVQPVGSPLSLECTVEGTSNPNLYWYRQAAGRGLQLLFYSVGIGQISSEVPQNLSASRPQDRQFILSSKKLLLSDSGFYLCAWRRGPNTGELFFGEGSRLTVL.